This TCR beta chain originates from a study of T-cell memory formation after mild COVID-19. Study summary: Largely, TCR clusters stayed within a single donor. Regarding the study as a whole: Researchers report contracting CD4+ clones mostly in CM and EM, with CD8+ clones in EMRA. Several responding clones turned up in pre-infection memory, indicating that cross-reactive memory may have taken part.

A note on this clonotype: Its target is not known.

The CDR3 extends over 16 amino acids. Germline-derived CDR1 and CDR2 are KGHDR and SFDVKD. With 0 bases removed from V and 9 bases from J, the gap between germline ends came to 17 bases. A 5'RACE reaction primed in the constant segment made cDNA libraries of TCR alpha and TCR beta, and these carried sample barcodes and UMIs. TCRdb called the 5' RACE reads again in MiXCR, with one record for every CDR3 protein. The sample holds about 620,000 distinct CDR3 sequences, roughly 18% seen once. J is TRBJ2-1 and V is TRBV24-1; a weak D match, TRBD1 (5 bases). Specimen: PBMCs or a T cell subset sorted from them (not recorded which). The clonotype comes from an adult woman who had mild COVID-19 (a few samples of this study predate the infection). Cell type and time point are not known. This CDR3 reads CATSDLSRASPPEQFF. The CDR3 region has the DNA TGTGCCACCAGTGATTTGTCCAGGGCCTCCCCCCCTGAGCAGTTCTTC.